This is a list of T cell receptor beta chains from one sample in a study of early T cells in non-severe SARS-CoV-2 infection. From the 5' RACE reads, TCRdb called clonotypes with MiXCR, one entry per CDR3 protein. This table has 90,000 or so distinct CDR3 sequences, about 15% appearing once. The sample comprised whole blood. The source of these receptors is an adult who was a healthcare worker with PCR-confirmed SARS-CoV-2 infection or an uninfected control (not recorded which). Each CDR3 is given with its conserved first and last residue. Each record gives: CDR3 DNA, CDR3 protein, V gene, J gene, clone size, CDR3 length, D gene. The D gene is left open where the match is weak. Clone size, where shown, is once, few, many, or a class for clones that have expanded.

TGTGCCAGCAGCTGGGACCCGGAGGGGGATCAGCCCCAGCATTTT	CASSWDPEGDQPQHF	TRBV12-3/TRBV12-4	TRBJ1-5	few	15	.
TGTGCCAGCAGCAAAGGGGGAGGCGGACCCTCGTATGAGCAGTTCTTC	CASSKGGGGPSYEQFF	TRBV21-1	TRBJ2-1	.	16	.
TGTGCCAGCAGGGAAGCTAGCGGGATTATTGTAAACAATGAGCAGTTCTTC	CASREASGIIVNNEQFF	TRBV6-1	TRBJ2-1	.	17	TRBD2
TGCAGCGTTGGGGGCTACAATGAGCAGTTCTTC	CSVGGYNEQFF	TRBV29-1	TRBJ2-1	few	11	.
TGTGCCAGAAGCCCCGAAGACAGGGGAAATCAGCCCCAGCATTTT	CARSPEDRGNQPQHF	TRBV5-3	TRBJ1-5	.	15	TRBD1
TGTGCCACCAGTGATTTTTCGAGAAGTGAGCAGTTCTTC	CATSDFSRSEQFF	TRBV24-1	TRBJ2-1	few	13	.
TGCGCCAGCAGCTCGCGCAACGGGGAGCTGTTTTTT	CASSSRNGELFF	TRBV5-1	TRBJ2-2	few	12	.
TGTGCCAGCAGTGACGATACGGCGGCTAATGAAAAACTGTTTTTT	CASSDDTAANEKLFF	TRBV6-4	TRBJ1-4	few	15	.
TGTGCCAGCAGTCCCCCTGGACTAGTTATTAGTGAGCAGTTCTTC	CASSPPGLVISEQFF	TRBV28	TRBJ2-1	.	15	TRBD2
TGCAGTGCTAGGAGGGCAGGGGCCTATGGCTACACCTTC	CSARRAGAYGYTF	TRBV20-1	TRBJ1-2	many	13	.
TGTGCCAGGTTTTCCATGGGCCCATACAACAATGAAAAACTGTTTTTT	CARFSMGPYNNEKLFF	TRBV21-1	TRBJ1-4	few	16	.
TGTGCCAGCAGCTGGGACTACGAGCAGTACTTC	CASSWDYEQYF	TRBV7-9	TRBJ2-7	.	11	.
TGCGCCAGCAGCCAATCGGGGGCCTCCACTGAAGCTTTCTTT	CASSQSGASTEAFF	TRBV4-1	TRBJ1-1	many	14	.
TGTGCCAGCGCGGGGCGACTGCCGGGGGATGAGCAGTTCTTC	CASAGRLPGDEQFF	TRBV2	TRBJ2-1	few	14	.
TGTGCCAGCAGCTTGCAGAATTCACCCCTCCACTTT	CASSLQNSPLHF	TRBV3-1	TRBJ1-6	few	12	.
TGTGCCAGTGGCCCGGGGGTCGGCACCGGGGAGCTGTTTTTT	CASGPGVGTGELFF	TRBV7-2	TRBJ2-2	.	14	.
TGTGCCAGCAGTTACTCCCGGACTTCATACGAGCAGTACTTC	CASSYSRTSYEQYF	TRBV6-5	TRBJ2-7	many	14	.
TGCGCCAGCAGCCAAGATAAAGCGGGAGGGGTAGATACGCAGTATTTT	CASSQDKAGGVDTQYF	TRBV4-3	TRBJ2-3	few	16	TRBD2
TGTGCCAGCAGTGAACCCCCCTATGAGCCTTCGGACAGGCGTAATCAGCCCCAGCATTTT	CASSEPPYEPSDRRNQPQHF	TRBV6-1	TRBJ1-5	.	20	TRBD1
TGCGCCAGCAGCCCCTCAGGGAACTCTGGGGCCAACGTCCTGACTTTC	CASSPSGNSGANVLTF	TRBV5-1	TRBJ2-6	few	16	.
TGTGCCAGCAGCTTCAGTGGGATGGGACCCGGGGAGCTGTTTTTT	CASSFSGMGPGELFF	TRBV11-2	TRBJ2-2	.	15	.
TGTGCCAGCAGCCCCAAAGTACCGGATACGCAGTATTTT	CASSPKVPDTQYF	TRBV11-2	TRBJ2-3	few	13	.
TGTGCCAGCAGTCCGGGACAGGGATATCGGGACATTCAGTACTTC	CASSPGQGYRDIQYF	TRBV5-6	TRBJ2-4	few	15	TRBD1
TGTGCCAGCAGCTTAGGGGTATCCTACAATGAGCAGTTCTTC	CASSLGVSYNEQFF	TRBV7-2	TRBJ2-1	few	14	.
TGTGCCAGCAGCTTAGCCGGAGTATTCCACAATGAGCAGTTCTTC	CASSLAGVFHNEQFF	TRBV7-9	TRBJ2-1	.	15	.
TGCAGTGCTCATCAAGCCACCCATGAGCAGTTCTTC	CSAHQATHEQFF	TRBV20-1	TRBJ2-1	few	12	.
TGCGCCAGCCCCCTTTTCTGTGTGACCCAGTACTTC	CASPLFCVTQYF	TRBV23-1	TRBJ2-5	few	12	.
TGTGCCAGCAGTAATTACGACGAGCAGTACTTC	CASSNYDEQYF	TRBV27	TRBJ2-7	few	11	.
TGTGCCAGCAGGGACGGGACAGCCTACGAGCAGTACTTC	CASRDGTAYEQYF	TRBV28	TRBJ2-7	.	13	TRBD1
TGTGCCAGCAGTCGTTATCTAGCGGGAGGAGGAAGTGAGCAGTTCTTC	CASSRYLAGGGSEQFF	TRBV27	TRBJ2-1	many	16	TRBD2
TGTGCCAGCAGCTTAAGTACAGGGCAAAGCAATCAGCCCCAGCATTTT	CASSLSTGQSNQPQHF	TRBV11-2	TRBJ1-5	few	16	.
TGCAGTGCTACTGGGGAGGGGAGCCTTACCTACGAGCAGTACTTC	CSATGEGSLTYEQYF	TRBV20-1	TRBJ2-7	.	15	TRBD2
TGTGCCAGCAGCTTTTTGGGGGGGACTAGCGGGACACCCGGGGAGCTGTTTTTT	CASSFLGGTSGTPGELFF	TRBV7-8	TRBJ2-2	few	18	TRBD2
TGTGCCAGCAGTTACTCAACAGGCTATGGCTACACCTTC	CASSYSTGYGYTF	TRBV6-2/TRBV6-3	TRBJ1-2	.	13	.
TGTGCCAGCACAGGGCAGGTGAACACTGAAGCTTTCTTT	CASTGQVNTEAFF	TRBV2	TRBJ1-1	many	13	.
TGTGCCAGCAGTTACCGTCTTGGCTTCTCCCTGAACACCGGGGAGCTGTTTTTT	CASSYRLGFSLNTGELFF	TRBV6-5	TRBJ2-2	.	18	.
TGTGCCAGCTCCGGGAAGGGACAGGAAGAGACCCAGTACTTC	CASSGKGQEETQYF	TRBV5-4	TRBJ2-5	.	14	TRBD1
TGTGCCAGCAGTCAGATATTCACAGATACGCAGTATTTT	CASSQIFTDTQYF	TRBV12-3/TRBV12-4	TRBJ2-3	.	13	.
TGTGCCAGCAGCCTCCGGCGACTAGCGGGAACCTACGAGCAGTACTTC	CASSLRRLAGTYEQYF	TRBV11-2	TRBJ2-7	few	16	TRBD2
TGTGCCATCCGCTCGGCGAGTGAGCAGTTCTTC	CAIRSASEQFF	TRBV10-3	TRBJ2-1	.	11	.
TGTGCCAGCAGCCCCCGCCGCGGGGAGGGCCCGACAGATACGCAGTATTTT	CASSPRRGEGPTDTQYF	TRBV4-2	TRBJ2-3	few	17	TRBD2
TGTGCCACCAGTTTTGACTCCTACAATGAGCAGTTCTTC	CATSFDSYNEQFF	TRBV24-1	TRBJ2-1	once	13	.
TGCAGTGCAGCGGCCGGGACAGGGGCGAACGAGCAGTACTTC	CSAAAGTGANEQYF	TRBV20-1	TRBJ2-7	many	14	TRBD1
TGTGCCAGCAGCCCCGACGAGCAGGGATTGTTAGCGGGAGATCAACTACGATCCCAAGAGACCCAGTACTTC	CASSPDEQGLLAGDQLRSQETQYF	TRBV14	TRBJ2-5	few	24	TRBD2
TGTGCCAGCAGCTTAAGTTTTGAGCAGTACTTC	CASSLSFEQYF	TRBV7-2	TRBJ2-7	.	11	.
TGTGCCAGCAGCTTAAATAGCGCAGAGACCCAGTACTTC	CASSLNSAETQYF	TRBV7-3	TRBJ2-5	few	13	.
TGTGCCACCAGCCGAGAGCGTGGAGCGGCGCAGTATTTT	CATSRERGAAQYF	TRBV24-1	TRBJ2-3	.	13	.
TGTGCCAGCAGGGAACTAGGACTAGCGGGATTATCTAGGAATGAGCAGTTCTTC	CASRELGLAGLSRNEQFF	TRBV28	TRBJ2-1	many	18	TRBD2
TGTGCCAGCAGCTTGGTTCTCTCGTCCCAGAGCTCCTACAATGAGCAGTTCTTC	CASSLVLSSQSSYNEQFF	TRBV5-6	TRBJ2-1	few	18	.
TGTGCCATCGGGACAGGCACAGATACGCAGTATTTT	CAIGTGTDTQYF	TRBV28	TRBJ2-3	few	12	TRBD1
TGCGCCAGCAACTCGGGAGTGGTCGACACCGGGGAGCTGTTTTTT	CASNSGVVDTGELFF	TRBV5-1	TRBJ2-2	.	15	.
TGCGCCAGCAGCCGCGGGACAACCGCGAACACCGGGGAGCTGTTTTTT	CASSRGTTANTGELFF	TRBV5-1	TRBJ2-2	few	16	.
TGTGCCAGCAGTTACTCCCTAGGGGAGGGGCACATTCAGTACTTC	CASSYSLGEGHIQYF	TRBV6-5	TRBJ2-4	many	15	TRBD2
TGTGCCAGCAGTCAATACGGGGGTCTAGCCAAAAACATTCAGTACTTC	CASSQYGGLAKNIQYF	TRBV12-3/TRBV12-4	TRBJ2-4	.	16	.
TGTGCCAGCAGTTTTGACAGTATGAACACTGAAGCTTTCTTT	CASSFDSMNTEAFF	TRBV12-3/TRBV12-4	TRBJ1-1	few	14	.